This T cell receptor (beta chain) comes out of a study of blood T cells in healthy people across ages. For the second PCR, which ran for 7 to 11 cycles, a sample-barcoded 5' primer and a J-beta primer mix were used. TCRdb redid the calling of the 5' RACE reads with MiXCR, one entry per CDR3 protein. The table lists about 640,000 distinct CDR3 sequences, approximately 30% of them singletons, with 15% to 18% in the top ten. Study observations and caveats: The authors considered diversity estimates from one million T cells to be underestimates. There was a strong correlation between TCR beta diversity and naive T cell percentage.

Germline assignment: CDR1 DFQATT and CDR2 SNEGSKA (reference sequence). CDR3 length: 14 amino acids. Trimming removed 5 bases at V and 0 bases at J, with 11 bases between. Notes on this clonotype: Its antigen is not known.

This chain connects TRBV20-1 to TRBJ2-1; D call uncertain. The receptor was isolated from a woman older than 75 in good health. The material sequenced was blood. CDR3 protein: CSAGIHSSYNEQFF. The CDR3, as DNA: TGCAGTGCTGGAATACATTCCTCCTACAATGAGCAGTTCTTC.